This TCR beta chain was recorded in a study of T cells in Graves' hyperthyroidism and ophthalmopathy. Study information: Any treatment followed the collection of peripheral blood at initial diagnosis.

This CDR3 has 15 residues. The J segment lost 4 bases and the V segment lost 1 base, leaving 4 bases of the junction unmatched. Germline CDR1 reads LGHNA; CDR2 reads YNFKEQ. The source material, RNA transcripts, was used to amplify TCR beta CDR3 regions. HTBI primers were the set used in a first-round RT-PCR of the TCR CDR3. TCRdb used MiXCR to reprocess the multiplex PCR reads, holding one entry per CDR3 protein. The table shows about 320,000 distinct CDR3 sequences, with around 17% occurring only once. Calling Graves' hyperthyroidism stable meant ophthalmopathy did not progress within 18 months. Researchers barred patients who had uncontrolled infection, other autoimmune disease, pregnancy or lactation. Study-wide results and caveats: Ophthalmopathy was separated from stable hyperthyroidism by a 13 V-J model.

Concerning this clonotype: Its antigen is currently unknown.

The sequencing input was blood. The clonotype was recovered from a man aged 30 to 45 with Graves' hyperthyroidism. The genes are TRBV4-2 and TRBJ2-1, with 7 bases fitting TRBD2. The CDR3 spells CASSQVGGPYNEQFF. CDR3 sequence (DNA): TGTGCCAGCAGCCAAGTGGGAGGGCCATACAATGAGCAGTTCTTC.